One and the same sample provided the 8 T cell receptor beta chains below, sequenced in a study of beta chain features in type 1 diabetes (dated by TCRdb to 2017 to 2018). Overall study outcomes, separate from this receptor: A moderate but significant shortening of TCRB CDR3 length was observed in type 1 diabetes patients in all four CD4+ subsets.

These receptors lack a known antigen. Libraries came from the immunoSEQ multiplex PCR assay. The High Capacity cDNA Reverse Transcription Kit was used to reverse transcribe all of the isolated RNA, meaning that expressed TCRB transcripts were what got sequenced. Drawn from immuneACCESS, this table holds only the in-frame rearrangements with V and J called that TCRdb kept. Clones are partly lost; checked studies trace under half to an unresolved V gene and leave the rest unexplained. The sample contains hundreds of thousands of clones, about 15% of them found a single time. Of the sample, less than 0.02% is held by the ten largest clones. Sequenced material: naive CD4+ T cells from blood. The cell subset or site label on this specimen signifies: true naive CD4+ T cells. The receptor set was obtained from a man younger than 30 with type 1 diabetes.

The V and J genes are TRBV28 and TRBJ2-7; D uncertain. CDR1 is MDHEN and CDR2 is SYDVKM in the germline V gene. The CDR3 consists of 16 residues. Trimming removed 2 bases from V and 2 bases from J, with 16 bases in between. The CDR3 bases are TGTGCCAGCAGTTTACCCTATACGCGCGGCGCCTACGAGCAGTACTTC. It is translated as CASSLPYTRGAYEQYF.

The chain employs TRBV5-6 and TRBJ1-6; D not resolved. The CDR3 loop spans 16 amino acids. Trimming cost V 3 bases and J 8 bases, with 18 bases left between them. Germline V CDR1 and CDR2: SGHDT, YYEEEE. DNA of the CDR3: TGTGCCAGCAGCTCCCTGACATTTTGGGAGGATTCACCCCTCCACTTT. Its translation is CASSSLTFWEDSPLHF.

This clone was observed a handful of times. The chain couples TRBV5-1 to TRBJ2-5; 8 nucleotides agree with TRBD2. The CDR3 consists of 16 residues. The ends lost 3 bases at V and 2 bases at J; junction bases unmatched: 9. The germline V gene encodes CDR1 SGHRS and CDR2 YFSETQ. The CDR3 DNA reads as TGCGCCAGCAGCTGGGACCCTTTAGCGGGGCAAGAGACCCAGTACTTC. This translates into CASSWDPLAGQETQYF.

V is TRBV5-1 and J is TRBJ1-1; 8 nucleotides agree with TRBD1. V shed 0 bases, J shed 3 bases, and the junction held 7 bases outside the gene matches. The CDR3 runs 16 residues. Germline V gives CDR1 SGHRS, CDR2 YFSETQ. The CDR3 DNA follows: TGCGCCAGCAGCTTGGTGGCAGGGGGCTTGTACACTGAAGCTTTCTTT. Its protein is CASSLVAGGLYTEAFF.

This clone has more than one count but fewer than ten. CDR3 protein: CASSSQGKNTEAFF. CDR3 coding DNA: TGTGCCAGCAGCTCACAGGGGAAGAACACTGAAGCTTTCTTT. The chain combines TRBV11-2 with TRBJ1-1; TRBD1 aligns across 7 bases. J was trimmed by 1 base and V by 4 bases; bases with no gene match: 3. Germline CDR1 reads SGHAT; CDR2 reads FQNNGV. There are 14 residues in the CDR3.

This clone was counted a few times. The chain uses TRBV23-1 and TRBJ2-7; 11 bases fit TRBD1. TRBV23-1 carries the ORF label, with uncertain function. CDR3 length: 17 residues. Germline trimming cut 3 bases from V and 4 bases from J; bases unmatched to any gene: 11. The chain's CDR3 is CASSHPDRGQVFYEQYF. CDR3 nucleotides: TGCGCCAGCAGTCACCCGGACAGGGGGCAAGTTTTTTACGAGCAGTACTTC.

The rearrangement joins TRBV30 to TRBJ2-1; TRBD1 might be the D (6 bases). The length of the CDR3 is 20 residues. Trimming cost V 0 bases and J 13 bases, with 37 bases left between them. From germline, CDR1 is GTSNPN and CDR2 SVGIG (reference sequence). Here the CDR3 reads CAWSVRSGAGPGHLYNLQFF. In DNA form, the CDR3 reads TGTGCCTGGAGTGTACGGTCCGGGGCAGGGCCGGGACACCTCTATAACCTCCAGTTCTTC. Supplemented by reference TRBV30 and TRBJ2-1, the full variable domain reads SQTIHQWPATLVQPVGSPLSLECTVEGTSNPNLYWYRQAAGRGLQLLFYSVGIGQISSEVPQNLSASRPQDRQFILSSKKLLLSDSGFYLCAWSVRSGAGPGHLYNLQFFGPGTRLTVL.

This clone was observed a handful of times. The chain combines TRBV5-1 with TRBJ1-1; D may be TRBD1 (5 bases). This CDR3 has 14 residues. Germline CDR1 is SGHRS and CDR2 is YFSETQ. Trimming cost V 4 bases and J 0 bases, with 10 bases left between them. The CDR3 nucleotides are TGCGCCAGCAGCGGAGGGGAGTTGAACACTGAAGCTTTCTTT. Translating it yields CASSGGELNTEAFF.